A single sample is the source of the 19 T cell receptor beta chains below, sequenced in a study of PD-L1 blockade in urothelial cancer. Noted time point: pretreatment peripheral blood. Profiled with immunoSEQ multiplex PCR; TCRdb holds only in-frame clones, not every one. The table lists some 66,000 clones, about 90% of them singletons. The source material was PBMCs, sampled around atezolizumab (anti-PD-L1) treatment. These receptors originate from a man in his sixties with urothelial cancer.

This chain connects TRBV7-9 to TRBJ2-7; a possible D gene is TRBD2 (5 bases). Looked up from germline, CDR1 is SEHNR and CDR2 is FQNEAQ (reference sequence). V was shortened by 5 bases and J by 7 bases, with 15 bases between the two germline ends. CDR3 length: 13 residues. This CDR3 reads CASSPMDWGEQYF. The CDR3 region has the DNA TGTGCCAGCAGCCCCATGGACTGGGGAGAGCAGTACTTC.

The rearrangement joins TRBV4-1 to TRBJ2-3; possibly TRBD2 for D (5 bases). Looked up from germline, CDR1 is MGHRA and CDR2 is YSYEKL. V dropped 1 base and J dropped 3 bases, with 20 bases sitting between them. This CDR3 region has 18 residues. CDR3 protein: CASSQVGSGTKETDTQYF. DNA for the CDR3: TGCGCCAGCAGCCAAGTAGGGAGTGGCACGAAAGAAACAGATACGCAGTATTTT.

This sequence joins TRBV18 and TRBJ1-2, with TRBD1 identical over 8 bases. Per germline, CDR1 KGHSH and CDR2 LQKENI. V was clipped by 3 bases and J by 3 bases; unmatched bases: 9. The CDR3 consists of 16 residues. This CDR3 reads CASSPSRDRLYYGYTF. The CDR3, as DNA: TGTGCCAGCTCACCCTCCCGGGACAGGCTGTACTATGGCTACACCTTC.

The rearrangement links TRBV30 to TRBJ2-1, with a tentative D call TRBD1 (5 bases). Germline CDR1 is GTSNPN and CDR2 is SVGIG (reference sequence). The V gene lost 4 bases and the J gene lost 8 bases, with 24 bases spanning the gap. The CDR3 extends over 16 amino acids. For the CDR3, the DNA is TGTGCCTGGATGGAAGGCTTTAGGGGCGCAAGGTATGAGCAGTTCTTC. Translation gives CAWMEGFRGARYEQFF. Variable domain in full (rest from reference TRBV30 and TRBJ2-1): SQTIHQWPATLVQPVGSPLSLECTVEGTSNPNLYWYRQAAGRGLQLLFYSVGIGQISSEVPQNLSASRPQDRQFILSSKKLLLSDSGFYLCAWMEGFRGARYEQFFGPGTRLTVL.

The V call is TRBV11-3, the J call TRBJ2-3, with D uncertain. Germline CDR1 is SGHNT and CDR2 is YENEEA. The CDR3 runs 13 residues. With 4 bases removed from V and 5 bases from J, the gap between germline ends came to 10 bases. CDR3 loop: CASSSDSGDTQYF. DNA of the CDR3: TGTGCCAGCAGCTCCGATTCAGGAGATACGCAGTATTTT.

This clone was counted once. The chain employs TRBV13 and TRBJ2-2, with 7 bases identical to TRBD2. This CDR3 contains 16 residues. V lost 6 bases, J lost 0 bases, and 7 bases stayed unmatched. Germline V gives CDR1 PRHDT, CDR2 FYEKMQ (reference sequence). CDR3 DNA sequence: TGTGCCAGCAGTCGGGTGGGGGGGACGAACACCGGGGAGCTGTTTTTT. This codes for CASSRVGGTNTGELFF.

The gene calls are TRBV29-1 and TRBJ2-1, with a weak D call TRBD2 (5 bases). V gave up 3 bases and J gave up 3 bases, with 9 bases separating them. The CDR3 totals 13 residues. Germline lookup yields CDR1 SQVTM and CDR2 ANQGSEA. In nucleotides, the CDR3 is TGCAGCGTTGACAGTGAGGGCTACAATGAGCAGTTCTTC. Protein product: CSVDSEGYNEQFF.

The V and J genes are TRBV11-2 and TRBJ2-1, with 10 positions matching TRBD2. Germline CDR1 SGHAT, CDR2 FQNNGV. This CDR3 region has 19 residues. The trim removed 0 bases at V and 2 bases at J, leaving 10 bases unmatched. The CDR3 DNA reads TGTGCCAGCAGCTTAGATGCACTAGCGGGGCTCTTTGCCTACAATGAGCAGTTCTTC. It is translated as CASSLDALAGLFAYNEQFF.

This chain links TRBV29-1 with TRBJ1-2; D not resolved. Germline V lookup: CDR1 SQVTM, CDR2 ANQGSEA. The CDR3 covers 14 residues. Trimming took off 7 bases at V and 4 bases at J, with 19 bases between the two ends. DNA of the CDR3: TGCAGCGCCCAAGTCGGGGTGTTGGTCTATGGCTACACCTTC. Its translation: CSAQVGVLVYGYTF.

The gene calls are TRBV7-8 and TRBJ2-3; 8 nucleotides align to TRBD2. V was clipped by 1 base and J by 6 bases; unmatched bases: 12. This CDR3 comprises 17 residues. CDR1 and CDR2 (germline): SGHVS, FQNEAQ. The CDR3 is CASSLDLAGGFTDTQYF. The CDR3 DNA reads as TGTGCCAGCAGCTTAGATCTGGCGGGGGGTTTTACGGATACGCAGTATTTT.

J is TRBJ2-7 and V is TRBV28; 10 bases are a match to TRBD1. The CDR3 consists of 16 residues. The junction had 8 bases not matched to a gene; V was cut back by 4 bases and J by 2 bases. Germline V CDR1 and CDR2: MDHEN, SYDVKM. The CDR3 loop reads CASSSPRQGATYEQYF. CDR3 nucleotide sequence: TGTGCCAGCAGTTCCCCTAGACAGGGGGCCACCTACGAGCAGTACTTC.

The J gene is TRBJ2-1, the V gene TRBV15, with 7 bases identical to TRBD1. The length of the CDR3 is 13 residues. J gave up 8 bases and V 3 bases, and 4 bases lay outside the gene matches. In germline, CDR1 is LNHNV, CDR2 YYDKDF (reference sequence). CDR3 nucleotide sequence: TGTGCCACCAGCAGCGACAGGGTTTATGAGCAGTTCTTC. Translated: CATSSDRVYEQFF.

This chain joins TRBV11-2 and TRBJ2-2, with D possibly being TRBD2 (6 bases). Germline-derived CDR1 and CDR2 are SGHAT and FQNNGV. The CDR3 consists of 13 residues. V lost 6 bases and J lost 5, with 10 bases in between. The CDR3 protein is CASRGLLTGELFF. In DNA, the CDR3 is TGTGCCAGCAGAGGACTACTTACCGGGGAGCTGTTTTTT. Using reference TRBV11-2 and TRBJ2-2 for the parts outside the CDR3, the full variable domain is EAGVAQSPRYKIIEKRQSVAFWCNPISGHATLYWYQQILGQGPKLLIQFQNNGVVDDSQLPKDRFSAERLKGVDSTLKIQPAKLEDSAVYLCASRGLLTGELFFGEGSRLTVL.

There are a few counts of this clone. This chain joins TRBV19 and TRBJ1-1; 9 bases match TRBD1. CDR3 length equals 13 residues. CDR1 is LNHDA, CDR2 SQIVND, per germline (reference sequence). Trimming cost V 7 bases and J 5 bases; bases outside gene matches: 5. The chain's CDR3 is CASNRGPGTEAFF. In nucleotides, the CDR3 is TGTGCCAGTAACAGGGGGCCGGGGACTGAAGCTTTCTTT. The full variable domain, its missing parts supplied by reference TRBV19 and TRBJ1-1, is DGGITQSPKYLFRKEGQNVTLSCEQNLNHDAMYWYRQDPGQGLRLIYYSQIVNDFQKGDIAEGYSVSREKKESFPLTVTSAQKNPTAFYLCASNRGPGTEAFFGQGTRLTVV.

The chain uses TRBV28 and TRBJ2-7; perhaps TRBD1 as D (6 bases). Germline CDR1 MDHEN, CDR2 SYDVKM. Deletions cut 8 bases from V and 2 bases from J, with 19 bases between. This CDR3 region has 15 residues. The CDR3 here is CASVTGTFTTYEQYF. The CDR3 nucleotides read TGTGCCAGCGTCACCGGGACATTCACAACCTACGAGCAGTACTTC.

The chain recombines TRBV5-1 with TRBJ1-2; 7 bases agree with TRBD1. With V trimmed by 4 bases and J by 5 bases, 11 bases remained unmatched. The germline V gene has CDR1 SGHRS and CDR2 YFSETQ. The CDR3 extends over 15 amino acids. The CDR3 spells CASSASDRRVYGYTF. The CDR3 region has the DNA TGCGCCAGCAGCGCCTCGGACAGGCGAGTTTATGGCTACACCTTC.

This chain connects TRBV6-6 to TRBJ1-4; 8 nucleotides align to TRBD1. V was pared by 2 bases and J by 7 bases, with 6 bases of the junction left unmatched. This CDR3 has 15 amino acids. Germline V gene lookup returns CDR1 MNHNY and CDR2 SVGAGI (reference sequence). CDR3 bases: TGTGCCAGCAGTTACACGACAGGGGAGGCTGAAAAACTGTTTTTT. It specifies CASSYTTGEAEKLFF.

This clone has only one observation. The chain has TRBV10-3 and TRBJ1-3; unclear D gene. The CDR3 consists of 12 residues. Looked up from germline, CDR1 is ENHRY and CDR2 is SYGVKD. Trimming removed 10 bases from V and 0 bases from J, with 7 bases in between. The CDR3 bases are TGTGCCACAGGTAACTCTGGAAACACCATATATTTT. Residues: CATGNSGNTIYF.

The chain combines TRBV6-4 with TRBJ2-3; D remains ambiguous. CDR3 size: 13 residues. Trimming cost V 4 bases and J 2 bases, with 7 bases left between them. The germline V gene encodes CDR1 MRHNA and CDR2 SNTAGT. In nucleotides, the CDR3 is TGTGCCAGCAGTGTTGCGGACACAGATACGCAGTATTTT. Its protein product is CASSVADTDTQYF.